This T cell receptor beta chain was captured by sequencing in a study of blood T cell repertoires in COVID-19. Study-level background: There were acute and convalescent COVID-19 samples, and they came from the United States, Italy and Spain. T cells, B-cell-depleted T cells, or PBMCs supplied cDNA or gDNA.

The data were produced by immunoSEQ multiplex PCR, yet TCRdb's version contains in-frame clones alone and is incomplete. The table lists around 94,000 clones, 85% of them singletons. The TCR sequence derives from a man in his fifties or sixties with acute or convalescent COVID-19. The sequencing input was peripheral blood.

The CDR3 DNA follows: TGTGCCAGCAGCGCCTCGGGGCGGGGGCGCACAGATACGCAGTATTTT. It specifies CASSASGRGRTDTQYF. This rearrangement joins TRBV9 to TRBJ2-3; D may be TRBD2 (7 bases). Germline V gene data show CDR1 as SGDLS and CDR2 as YYNGEE. The CDR3 is 16 residues long. V was pared by 3 bases and J by 1 base, with 15 bases between.